The T cell receptor beta chain described here comes from a study of T cells in tuberculosis. For the study at large: IGRA-negative adolescents, IGRA-positive adolescents with latent tuberculosis and adults with active tuberculosis formed this South African cohort. Study-wide findings and caveats: Selection depended on which cryopreserved specimens were available.

Sequencing was performed with immunoSEQ multiplex PCR; in TCRdb, only in-frame clones are kept and a portion is missing. The table has more than 20,000 clones, 80% to 90% seen once; the top ten hold about 15%. This CDR3 spans 15 amino acids. The J segment lost 7 bases and the V segment lost 2 bases, leaving 7 bases of the junction unmatched. Germline V gene sequence: CDR1 MNHEY, CDR2 SMNVEV (reference sequence). On this clone: Its antigen remains unknown.

The sequence was collected from a donor aged 10-29 years with latent tuberculosis or without tuberculosis infection. The sequenced material came from PBMCs. The chain is built from TRBV27 and TRBJ1-5, with TRBD1 identical over 8 bases. The CDR3 region has the DNA TGTGCCAGCAGTTTAGACCGGGACAGGCTGCAGCCCCAGCATTTT. Protein sequence: CASSLDRDRLQPQHF.